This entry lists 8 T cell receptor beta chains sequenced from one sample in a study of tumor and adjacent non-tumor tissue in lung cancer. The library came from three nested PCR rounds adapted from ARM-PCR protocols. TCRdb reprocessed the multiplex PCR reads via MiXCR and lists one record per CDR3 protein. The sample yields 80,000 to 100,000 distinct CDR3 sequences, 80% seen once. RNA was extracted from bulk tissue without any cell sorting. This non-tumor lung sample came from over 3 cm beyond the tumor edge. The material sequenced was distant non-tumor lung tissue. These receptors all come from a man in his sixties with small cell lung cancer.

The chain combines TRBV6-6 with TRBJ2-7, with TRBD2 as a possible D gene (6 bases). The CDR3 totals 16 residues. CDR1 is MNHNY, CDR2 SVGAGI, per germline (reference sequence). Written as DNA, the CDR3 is TGTGCCCGCAGCGACGGAGGGACCCTCACACCTTACGAGCAGTACGTC. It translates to CARSDGGTLTPYEQYV.

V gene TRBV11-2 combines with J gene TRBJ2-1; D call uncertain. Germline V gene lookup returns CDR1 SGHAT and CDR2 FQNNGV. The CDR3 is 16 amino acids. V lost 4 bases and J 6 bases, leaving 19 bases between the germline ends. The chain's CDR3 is CASSSVELVMANEQFF. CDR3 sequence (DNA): TGTGCCAGCAGCTCAGTGGAGCTGGTCATGGCCAATGAGCAGTTCTTC. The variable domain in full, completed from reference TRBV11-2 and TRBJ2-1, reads EAGVAQSPRYKIIEKRQSVAFWCNPISGHATLYWYQQILGQGPKLLIQFQNNGVVDDSQLPKDRFSAERLKGVDSTLKIQPAKLEDSAVYLCASSSVELVMANEQFFGPGTRLTVL.

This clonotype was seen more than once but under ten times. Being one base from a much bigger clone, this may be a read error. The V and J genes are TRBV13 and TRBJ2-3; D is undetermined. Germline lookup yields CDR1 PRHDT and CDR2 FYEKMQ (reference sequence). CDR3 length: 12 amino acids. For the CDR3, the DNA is TGTGTCAGCAGCTCCTACACAGATACGCAGTATTTT. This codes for CVSSSYTDTQYF.

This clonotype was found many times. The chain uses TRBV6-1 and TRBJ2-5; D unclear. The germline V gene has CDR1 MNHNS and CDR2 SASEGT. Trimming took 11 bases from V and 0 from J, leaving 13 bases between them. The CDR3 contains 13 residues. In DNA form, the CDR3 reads TGTGCCTCCAGCCGGGCAAACCAAGAGACCCAGTACTTC. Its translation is CASSRANQETQYF.

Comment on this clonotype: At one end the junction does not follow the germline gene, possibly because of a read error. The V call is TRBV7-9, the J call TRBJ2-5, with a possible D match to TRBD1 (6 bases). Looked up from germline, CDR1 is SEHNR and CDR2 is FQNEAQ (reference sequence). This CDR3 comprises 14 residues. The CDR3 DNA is TGTGCTAGCAGACGCGCACAGGGACAAGAGACCCAGTACTTC. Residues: CASRRAQGQETQYF.

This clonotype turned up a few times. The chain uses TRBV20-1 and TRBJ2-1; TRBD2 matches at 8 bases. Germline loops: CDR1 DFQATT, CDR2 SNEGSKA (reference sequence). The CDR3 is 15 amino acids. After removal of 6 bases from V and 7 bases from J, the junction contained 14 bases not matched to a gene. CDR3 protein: CSAFKPGTRDNEQFF. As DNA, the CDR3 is TGCAGTGCCTTTAAACCCGGGACTAGGGATAATGAGCAGTTCTTC.

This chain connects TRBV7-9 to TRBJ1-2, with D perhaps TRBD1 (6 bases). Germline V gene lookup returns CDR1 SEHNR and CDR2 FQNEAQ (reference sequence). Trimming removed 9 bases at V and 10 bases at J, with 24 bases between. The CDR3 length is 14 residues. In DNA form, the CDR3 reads TGTGCCAGTGGGGGGCCGCCAGGGTTCCATGCCTACACCTTC. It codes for CASGGPPGFHAYTF.

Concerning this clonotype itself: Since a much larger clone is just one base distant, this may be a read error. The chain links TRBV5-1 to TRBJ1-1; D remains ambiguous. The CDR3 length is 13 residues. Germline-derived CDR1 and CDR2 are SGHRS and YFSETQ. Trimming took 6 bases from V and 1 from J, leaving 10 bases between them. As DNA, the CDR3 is TGCGCCAGCACGGACTACCAGAACACTGAAGCTTTCTTT. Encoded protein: CASTDYQNTEAFF.